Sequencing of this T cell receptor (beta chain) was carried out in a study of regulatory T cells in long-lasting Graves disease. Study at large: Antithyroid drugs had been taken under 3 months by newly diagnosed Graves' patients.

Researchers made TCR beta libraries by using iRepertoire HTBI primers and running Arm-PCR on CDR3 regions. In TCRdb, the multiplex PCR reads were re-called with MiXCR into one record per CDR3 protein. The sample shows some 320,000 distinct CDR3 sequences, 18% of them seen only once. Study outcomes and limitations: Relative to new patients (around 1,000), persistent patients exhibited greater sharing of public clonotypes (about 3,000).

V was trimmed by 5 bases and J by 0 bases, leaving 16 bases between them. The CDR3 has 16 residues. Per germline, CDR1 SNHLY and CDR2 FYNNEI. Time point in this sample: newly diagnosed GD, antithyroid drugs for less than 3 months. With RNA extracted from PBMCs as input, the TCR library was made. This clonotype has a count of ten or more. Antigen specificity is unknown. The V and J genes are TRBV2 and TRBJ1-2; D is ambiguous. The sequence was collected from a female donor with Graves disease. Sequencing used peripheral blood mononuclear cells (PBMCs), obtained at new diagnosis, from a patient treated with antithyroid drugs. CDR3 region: CASSRVERTPNYGYTF. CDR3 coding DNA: TGTGCCAGCAGTAGGGTGGAGCGGACCCCTAACTATGGCTACACCTTC. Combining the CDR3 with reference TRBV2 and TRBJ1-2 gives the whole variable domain EPEVTQTPSHQVTQMGQEVILRCVPISNHLYFYWYRQILGQKVEFLVSFYNNEISEKSEIFDDQFSVERPDGSNFTLKIRSTKLEDSAMYFCASSRVERTPNYGYTFGSGTRLTVV.